A selection of T cell receptor beta chains follows, all from one sample in a study of T cell responses to AZD1222 COVID-19 vaccine. The table came from immunoSEQ multiplex PCR; TCRdb's copy has only in-frame clones and leaves some out. The sample contains 97,000 or so clones, 70% to 90% of which appear only once. The sequencing here drew on peripheral blood, taken on day 0 of AZD1222 vaccination. These receptor sequences come from an adult in good health. Both conserved end residues are part of each CDR3. D genes are given only for firm matches. Some rows have no size entry. The others give once, few or many, or a class for an expanded clone.

d_gene: TRBD2; abundance: NA; len: 13; v_gene: TRBV5-1; j_gene: TRBJ2-3; CDR3nt: TGCGCCACTAGCGGGGGGGCGAGTGATACGCAGTATTTT; CDR3aa: CATSGGASDTQYF
d_gene: TRBD1; abundance: NA; len: 16; v_gene: TRBV19; j_gene: TRBJ2-3; CDR3nt: TGTGCCAGTAGACCCCCGACAGGGATGTTGGCAGATACGCAGTATTTT; CDR3aa: CASRPPTGMLADTQYF
d_gene: NA; abundance: NA; len: 13; v_gene: TRBV18; j_gene: TRBJ2-5; CDR3nt: TGTGCCAGCTCCGATGAGACAGAAGAGACCCAGTACTTC; CDR3aa: CASSDETEETQYF
d_gene: NA; abundance: NA; len: 17; v_gene: TRBV15; j_gene: TRBJ2-7; CDR3nt: TGTGCCACCAGCAGAGGGGACTCGGCAGGGGTGGCCTACGAGCAGTACTTC; CDR3aa: CATSRGDSAGVAYEQYF
d_gene: TRBD2; abundance: NA; len: 16; v_gene: TRBV6-5; j_gene: TRBJ2-7; CDR3nt: TGTGCCAGCAGTTACGGGTGGGGGGGACTCTCCTACGAGCAGTACTTC; CDR3aa: CASSYGWGGLSYEQYF
d_gene: TRBD1; abundance: few; len: 13; v_gene: TRBV2; j_gene: TRBJ2-7; CDR3nt: TGTGCCAGCAGCCAAATACAGGGGGGCGAGCAGTACTTC; CDR3aa: CASSQIQGGEQYF
d_gene: NA; abundance: NA; len: 11; v_gene: TRBV2; j_gene: TRBJ2-1; CDR3nt: TGTGCCAGCAGTGAAACGGTTGAGCAGTTCTTC; CDR3aa: CASSETVEQFF
d_gene: TRBD1; abundance: once; len: 15; v_gene: TRBV2; j_gene: TRBJ1-5; CDR3nt: TGTGCCAGCAATAAACAGGGGGGGTTTAATCAGCCCCAGCATTTT; CDR3aa: CASNKQGGFNQPQHF
d_gene: NA; abundance: NA; len: 14; v_gene: TRBV5-5; j_gene: TRBJ1-2; CDR3nt: TGTGCCAGCAGCTTGGCGGCGGATCCTTATGGCTACACCTTC; CDR3aa: CASSLAADPYGYTF
d_gene: NA; abundance: NA; len: 13; v_gene: TRBV5-4; j_gene: TRBJ2-2; CDR3nt: TGTGCCAGCAGCTTGGTCGGGGTCCGGGAGCTGTTTTTT; CDR3aa: CASSLVGVRELFF
d_gene: TRBD2; abundance: few; len: 16; v_gene: TRBV19; j_gene: TRBJ2-5; CDR3nt: TGTGCCAGTAGTCCGGCGGGCGGGGGGTTGGAAGAGACCCAGTACTTC; CDR3aa: CASSPAGGGLEETQYF
d_gene: NA; abundance: NA; len: 14; v_gene: TRBV5-6; j_gene: TRBJ1-2; CDR3nt: TGTGCCAGCAGCGACGGGGGGCGCGGCTATGGCTACACCTTC; CDR3aa: CASSDGGRGYGYTF
d_gene: NA; abundance: NA; len: 17; v_gene: TRBV10-3; j_gene: TRBJ2-1; CDR3nt: TGTGCCATCAGTGAGTCGGGGAGATTAGCCGATTACAATGAGCAGTTCTTC; CDR3aa: CAISESGRLADYNEQFF
d_gene: TRBD1; abundance: NA; len: 15; v_gene: TRBV19; j_gene: TRBJ1-6; CDR3nt: TGTGCCAGTAGTGGGACAGGGAATTATAATTCACCCCTCCACTTT; CDR3aa: CASSGTGNYNSPLHF
d_gene: TRBD2; abundance: NA; len: 19; v_gene: TRBV9; j_gene: TRBJ2-1; CDR3nt: TGTGCCAGCAGCCAAGGAGGGCCTACTACTAGCGGGGGTCACAATGAGCAGTTCTTC; CDR3aa: CASSQGGPTTSGGHNEQFF
d_gene: TRBD1; abundance: NA; len: 16; v_gene: TRBV5-4; j_gene: TRBJ2-7; CDR3nt: TGTGCCAGCAGATCGTTTACAGGGGGCCTATCCTACGAGCAGTACTTC; CDR3aa: CASRSFTGGLSYEQYF
d_gene: NA; abundance: NA; len: 14; v_gene: TRBV28; j_gene: TRBJ1-1; CDR3nt: TGTGCCAGCAGTGCCTTGGGGGGCTACACTGAAGCTTTCTTT; CDR3aa: CASSALGGYTEAFF
d_gene: NA; abundance: NA; len: 13; v_gene: TRBV28; j_gene: TRBJ2-1; CDR3nt: TGTGCCAGCAGTTTCCAGTATTCCAATGAGCAGTTCTTC; CDR3aa: CASSFQYSNEQFF
d_gene: NA; abundance: NA; len: 13; v_gene: TRBV6-2/TRBV6-3; j_gene: TRBJ1-1; CDR3nt: TGTGCCAGCAGTTACAGCGGGGGCACTGAAGCTTTCTTT; CDR3aa: CASSYSGGTEAFF
d_gene: NA; abundance: NA; len: 15; v_gene: TRBV3-1/TRBV3-2; j_gene: TRBJ1-3; CDR3nt: TGTGCCAGCAGCCAAGATCCTCTTCCTGGAAACACCATATATTTT; CDR3aa: CASSQDPLPGNTIYF
d_gene: TRBD1; abundance: NA; len: 13; v_gene: TRBV2; j_gene: TRBJ1-1; CDR3nt: TGTGCCAGCAGGGGACAGGGGGACACTGAAGCTTTCTTT; CDR3aa: CASRGQGDTEAFF
d_gene: TRBD1; abundance: once; len: 15; v_gene: TRBV20-1; j_gene: TRBJ1-1; CDR3nt: TGCAGTGCTAGTTCTCCCCGGGACAGGGGGGGAAAAGCTTTCTTT; CDR3aa: CSASSPRDRGGKAFF
d_gene: NA; abundance: NA; len: 15; v_gene: TRBV7-9; j_gene: TRBJ1-4; CDR3nt: TGTGCCAGCAGCCCCGTAAACCCAACTAATGAAAAACTGTTTTTT; CDR3aa: CASSPVNPTNEKLFF
d_gene: NA; abundance: NA; len: 13; v_gene: TRBV9; j_gene: TRBJ2-7; CDR3nt: TGTGCCAGCAGCGTAGGAGGTGACTACGAGCAGTACTTC; CDR3aa: CASSVGGDYEQYF
d_gene: NA; abundance: NA; len: 13; v_gene: TRBV5-1; j_gene: TRBJ1-1; CDR3nt: TGCGCCAGCAGCTTAGGTATGGGCCCTGAAGCTTTCTTT; CDR3aa: CASSLGMGPEAFF
d_gene: NA; abundance: NA; len: 14; v_gene: TRBV5-1; j_gene: TRBJ2-3; CDR3nt: TGCGCCAGCAGCCTAGGACAACGCACAGATACGCAGTATTTT; CDR3aa: CASSLGQRTDTQYF
d_gene: TRBD1; abundance: NA; len: 17; v_gene: TRBV3-1/TRBV3-2; j_gene: TRBJ1-3; CDR3nt: TGTGCCAGCAGCCAACTCACAGGGGGCAACTCTGGAAACACCATATATTTT; CDR3aa: CASSQLTGGNSGNTIYF
d_gene: TRBD1; abundance: NA; len: 13; v_gene: TRBV7-3; j_gene: TRBJ1-1; CDR3nt: TGTGCCAGCAGCTCAGGGGGTGCCAATGAAGCTTTCTTT; CDR3aa: CASSSGGANEAFF
d_gene: NA; abundance: NA; len: 15; v_gene: TRBV4-3; j_gene: TRBJ1-1; CDR3nt: TGCGCCAGCAGCCAAGCTTGGGTGGGGAACACTGAAGCTTTCTTT; CDR3aa: CASSQAWVGNTEAFF
d_gene: NA; abundance: NA; len: 17; v_gene: TRBV30; j_gene: TRBJ1-4; CDR3nt: TGTGCCTGGAGCCGACTGTCCGGGCTGACAACTAATGAAAAACTGTTTTTT; CDR3aa: CAWSRLSGLTTNEKLFF
d_gene: NA; abundance: NA; len: 14; v_gene: TRBV6-5; j_gene: TRBJ2-7; CDR3nt: TGTGCCAGCAGTTACTCGTTAGGGATCGGCGAGCAGTACTTC; CDR3aa: CASSYSLGIGEQYF
d_gene: NA; abundance: NA; len: 12; v_gene: TRBV30; j_gene: TRBJ1-4; CDR3nt: TGTGCCTGGAGTCCAGAGGGGGAAAAACTGTTTTTT; CDR3aa: CAWSPEGEKLFF
d_gene: NA; abundance: NA; len: 15; v_gene: TRBV4-2; j_gene: TRBJ1-5; CDR3nt: TGTGCCAGCAGCCTCTTAGTGGGGGCTGGGCAGCCCCAGCATTTT; CDR3aa: CASSLLVGAGQPQHF
d_gene: NA; abundance: NA; len: 14; v_gene: TRBV6-2/TRBV6-3; j_gene: TRBJ2-3; CDR3nt: TGTGCCAGCAGTTACGGGGGGGCCACAGATACGCAGTATTTT; CDR3aa: CASSYGGATDTQYF
d_gene: NA; abundance: NA; len: 13; v_gene: TRBV6-2/TRBV6-3; j_gene: TRBJ2-7; CDR3nt: TGTGCCAGCAGTTACGCTAGCACCTACGAGCAGTACTTC; CDR3aa: CASSYASTYEQYF
d_gene: NA; abundance: NA; len: 13; v_gene: TRBV19; j_gene: TRBJ1-4; CDR3nt: TGTGCCAGTAGTGGACGTTCGTATGAAAAACTGTTTTTT; CDR3aa: CASSGRSYEKLFF
d_gene: NA; abundance: NA; len: 15; v_gene: TRBV5-6; j_gene: TRBJ2-7; CDR3nt: TGTGCCAGCAGCTCCGGGACGGGTAGCTCCTACGAGCAGTACTTC; CDR3aa: CASSSGTGSSYEQYF
d_gene: TRBD1; abundance: NA; len: 14; v_gene: TRBV5-1; j_gene: TRBJ1-6; CDR3nt: TGCGCCAGCAGAAATCCAGGGGGTATCTCACCCCTCCACTTT; CDR3aa: CASRNPGGISPLHF
d_gene: TRBD2; abundance: once; len: 14; v_gene: TRBV7-2; j_gene: TRBJ2-2; CDR3nt: TGTGCCAGTGGTAGCGGGGGAAACACCGGGGAGCTGTTTTTT; CDR3aa: CASGSGGNTGELFF
d_gene: NA; abundance: NA; len: 14; v_gene: TRBV5-1; j_gene: TRBJ1-4; CDR3nt: TGCGCCAGCAGCTTCGAGGGCTTTGATGAAAAACTGTTTTTT; CDR3aa: CASSFEGFDEKLFF
d_gene: TRBD1; abundance: NA; len: 15; v_gene: TRBV7-2; j_gene: TRBJ1-2; CDR3nt: TGTGCCAGCAGCTTTACCCTGGGACAGGGTAAAGGCTACACCTTC; CDR3aa: CASSFTLGQGKGYTF
d_gene: NA; abundance: NA; len: 14; v_gene: TRBV7-2; j_gene: TRBJ1-3; CDR3nt: TGTGCCAGCAGCTTAGGAGGGATCGGAAACACCATATATTTT; CDR3aa: CASSLGGIGNTIYF
d_gene: TRBD1; abundance: NA; len: 14; v_gene: TRBV6-5; j_gene: TRBJ1-2; CDR3nt: TGTGCCAGCAGTTTAGGGGGCATAGACTATGGCTACACCTTC; CDR3aa: CASSLGGIDYGYTF
d_gene: NA; abundance: NA; len: 12; v_gene: TRBV7-9; j_gene: TRBJ2-1; CDR3nt: TGTGCCAGCAGCTTCAGTAAGAATGAGCAGTTCTTC; CDR3aa: CASSFSKNEQFF
d_gene: NA; abundance: NA; len: 14; v_gene: TRBV6-1; j_gene: TRBJ2-7; CDR3nt: TGTGCCAGCAGTGAAACCGGGCTTAGCTACGAGCAGTACTTC; CDR3aa: CASSETGLSYEQYF
d_gene: TRBD1; abundance: NA; len: 15; v_gene: TRBV6-5; j_gene: TRBJ1-5; CDR3nt: TGTGCCAGCAGTTACCAGGGGGCATCGGGTCAGCCCCAGCATTTT; CDR3aa: CASSYQGASGQPQHF
d_gene: TRBD1; abundance: NA; len: 15; v_gene: TRBV7-3; j_gene: TRBJ2-5; CDR3nt: TGTGCCAGCAGCTTAACGTGGGGACAGAAAGAGACCCAGTACTTC; CDR3aa: CASSLTWGQKETQYF